In this sample, the clone carrying this T cell receptor (beta chain) turned up a few times. Its cognate antigen is unknown. The sample belongs to a study of T cell responses to AZD1222 COVID-19 vaccine. Study outcomes and limitations: Only a handful of AZD1222 recipients, roughly 6 in all, had baseline seropositivity. When two AZD1222 doses had been given, Spike-specific TCR breadth and depth rose. Repertoires were obtained only post-peak T cell response. Donors were largely white British and mainly female; clonal diversity was possibly underestimated.

Using immunoSEQ multiplex PCR, the repertoire was profiled, and TCRdb retains in-frame clones only, with some absent. The sample lists more than 150,000 clones, about nine tenths seen once, with less than 3% in the top ten. Sequenced material: peripheral blood, taken on day 0 of MenACWY control vaccination. This receptor was identified in an adult in good health.

CDR3 in DNA: TGTGCCAGCCGTGGGACTAGCGGGAGTTACGAGCAGTACTTC. It yields the protein CASRGTSGSYEQYF. The genes are TRBV2 and TRBJ2-7; TRBD2 aligns across 14 bases. Germline-derived CDR1 and CDR2 are SNHLY and FYNNEI. With 8 bases clipped from V and 4 bases from J, the junction kept 4 bases outside the gene matches. The CDR3 loop spans 14 amino acids. The variable domain in full, with the rest retrieved from reference TRBV2 and TRBJ2-7, is EPEVTQTPSHQVTQMGQEVILRCVPISNHLYFYWYRQILGQKVEFLVSFYNNEISEKSEIFDDQFSVERPDGSNFTLKIRSTKLEDSAMYFCASRGTSGSYEQYFGPGTRLTVT.